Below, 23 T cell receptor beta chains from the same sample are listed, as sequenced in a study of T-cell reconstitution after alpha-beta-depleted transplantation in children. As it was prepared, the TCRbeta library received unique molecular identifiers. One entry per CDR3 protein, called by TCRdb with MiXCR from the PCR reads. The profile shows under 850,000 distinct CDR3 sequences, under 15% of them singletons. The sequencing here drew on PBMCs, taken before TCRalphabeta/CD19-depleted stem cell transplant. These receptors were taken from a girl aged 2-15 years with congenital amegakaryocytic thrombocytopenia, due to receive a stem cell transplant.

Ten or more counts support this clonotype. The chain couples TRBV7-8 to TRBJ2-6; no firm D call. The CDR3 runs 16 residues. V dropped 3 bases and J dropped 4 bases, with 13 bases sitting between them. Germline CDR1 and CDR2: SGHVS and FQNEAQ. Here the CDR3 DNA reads TGTGCCAGCAGCTTCGGTATCGTGGGAGGGGCCAACGTCCTGACTTTC. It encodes CASSFGIVGGANVLTF.

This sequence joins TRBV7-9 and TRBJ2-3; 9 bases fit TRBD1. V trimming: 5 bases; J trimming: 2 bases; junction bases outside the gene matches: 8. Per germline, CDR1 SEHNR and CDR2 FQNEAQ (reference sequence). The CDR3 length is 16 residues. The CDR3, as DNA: TGTGCCAGCAGCATCGTGGGGACAGGGCTCACAGATACGCAGTATTTT. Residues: CASSIVGTGLTDTQYF.

Here the CDR3 reads CASSQASAGTDTQYF. CDR3 DNA sequence: TGTGCCAGCAGCCAAGCCTCCGCGGGCACAGATACGCAGTATTTT. The V call is TRBV3-1, the J call TRBJ2-3; D gene uncertain. The germline V and J ends were trimmed by 1 base and 1 base, with 9 bases remaining between them. Germline CDR1 is LGHDT and CDR2 is YNNKEL (reference sequence). The CDR3 loop spans 15 amino acids.

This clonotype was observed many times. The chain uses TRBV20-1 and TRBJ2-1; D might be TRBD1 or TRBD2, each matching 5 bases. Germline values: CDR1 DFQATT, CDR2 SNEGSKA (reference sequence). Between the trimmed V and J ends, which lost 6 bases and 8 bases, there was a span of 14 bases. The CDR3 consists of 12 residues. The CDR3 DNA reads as TGCAGTGCGGGGGATGGGCTTTATGAGCAGTTCTTC. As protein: CSAGDGLYEQFF.

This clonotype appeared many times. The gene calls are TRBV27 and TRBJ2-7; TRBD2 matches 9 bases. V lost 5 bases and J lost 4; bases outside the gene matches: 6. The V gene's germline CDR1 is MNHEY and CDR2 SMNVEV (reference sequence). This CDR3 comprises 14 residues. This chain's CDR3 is CASSKSGRSYEQYF. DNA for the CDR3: TGTGCCAGCAGTAAGAGCGGGAGGTCTTACGAGCAGTACTTC.

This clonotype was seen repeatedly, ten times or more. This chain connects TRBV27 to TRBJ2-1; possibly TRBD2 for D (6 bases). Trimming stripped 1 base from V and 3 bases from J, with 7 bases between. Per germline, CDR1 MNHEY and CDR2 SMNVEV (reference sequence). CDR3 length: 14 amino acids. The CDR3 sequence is CASSLYGSYNEQFF. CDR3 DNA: TGTGCCAGCAGTTTATACGGGAGCTACAATGAGCAGTTCTTC.

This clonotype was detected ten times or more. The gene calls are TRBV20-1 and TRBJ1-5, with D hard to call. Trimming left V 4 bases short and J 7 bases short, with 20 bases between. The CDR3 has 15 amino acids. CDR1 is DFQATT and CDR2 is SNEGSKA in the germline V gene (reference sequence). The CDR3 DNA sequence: TGCAGTGCTATCCCACCGGGAGGGTATGACCAGCCCCAGCATTTT. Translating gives CSAIPPGGYDQPQHF.

The CDR3 nucleotides read TGCGCCAGCAGTGAATTTCGGGAGCACGGCGAGCAGTACTTC. As protein: CASSEFREHGEQYF. V usage is TRBV10-2 and J usage is TRBJ2-7; possible D gene TRBD2, 6 bases. Germline V lookup: CDR1 WSHSY, CDR2 SAAADI. CDR3 size: 14 residues. With 3 bases removed from V and 6 bases from J, the gap between germline ends came to 15 bases.

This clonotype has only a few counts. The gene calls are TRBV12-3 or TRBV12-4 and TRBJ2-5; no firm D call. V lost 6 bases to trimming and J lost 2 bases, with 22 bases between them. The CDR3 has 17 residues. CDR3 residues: CASSFNRPGRRQETQYF. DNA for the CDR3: TGTGCCAGCAGCTTTAACCGCCCGGGCAGGAGACAAGAGACCCAGTACTTC.

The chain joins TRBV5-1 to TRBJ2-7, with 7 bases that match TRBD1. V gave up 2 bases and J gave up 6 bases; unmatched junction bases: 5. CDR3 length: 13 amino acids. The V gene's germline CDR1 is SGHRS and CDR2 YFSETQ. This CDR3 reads CASSLTGAAEQYF. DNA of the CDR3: TGCGCCAGCAGCTTAACAGGGGCCGCCGAGCAGTACTTC.

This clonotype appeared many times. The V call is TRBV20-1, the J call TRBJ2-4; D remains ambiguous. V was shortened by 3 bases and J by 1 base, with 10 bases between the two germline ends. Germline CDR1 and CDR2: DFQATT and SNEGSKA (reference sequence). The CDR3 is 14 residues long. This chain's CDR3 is CSASPSLAKNIQYF. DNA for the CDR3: TGCAGTGCTAGTCCCAGCTTGGCCAAAAACATTCAGTACTTC.

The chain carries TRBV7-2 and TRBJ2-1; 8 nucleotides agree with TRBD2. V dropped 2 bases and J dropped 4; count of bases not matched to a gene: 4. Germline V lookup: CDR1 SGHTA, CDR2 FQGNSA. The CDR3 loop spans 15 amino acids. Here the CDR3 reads CASSLSGGEYNEQFF. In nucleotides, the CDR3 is TGTGCCAGCAGCTTATCCGGGGGGGAGTACAATGAGCAGTTCTTC.

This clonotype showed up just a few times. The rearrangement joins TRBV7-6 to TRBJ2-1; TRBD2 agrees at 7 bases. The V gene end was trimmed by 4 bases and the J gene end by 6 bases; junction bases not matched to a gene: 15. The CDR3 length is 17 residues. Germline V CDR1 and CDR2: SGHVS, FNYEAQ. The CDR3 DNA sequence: TGTGCCAGCAGCTGGGGGGGGTGGGCTGGTTCTCTCAATGAGCAGTTCTTC. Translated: CASSWGGWAGSLNEQFF.

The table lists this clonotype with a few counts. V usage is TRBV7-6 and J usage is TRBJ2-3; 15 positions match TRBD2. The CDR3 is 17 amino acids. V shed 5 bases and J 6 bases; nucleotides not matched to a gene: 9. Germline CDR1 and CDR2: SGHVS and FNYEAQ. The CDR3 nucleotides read TGTGCCAGCAGCCGTCACGGACTAGCGGGAGGGCAGGATACGCAGTATTTT. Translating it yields CASSRHGLAGGQDTQYF.

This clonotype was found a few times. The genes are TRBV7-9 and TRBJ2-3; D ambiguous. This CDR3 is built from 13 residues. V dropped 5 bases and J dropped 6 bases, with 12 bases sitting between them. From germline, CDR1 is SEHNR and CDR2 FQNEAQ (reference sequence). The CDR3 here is CASSPLLWDTQYF. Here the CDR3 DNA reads TGTGCCAGCAGCCCACTCTTATGGGATACGCAGTATTTT.

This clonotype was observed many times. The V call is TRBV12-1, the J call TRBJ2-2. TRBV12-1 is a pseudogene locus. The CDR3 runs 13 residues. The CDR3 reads CASSFTTPGELFF. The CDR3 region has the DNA TGTGCCAGCAGCTTTACGACACCTGGGGAGCTGTTTTTT.

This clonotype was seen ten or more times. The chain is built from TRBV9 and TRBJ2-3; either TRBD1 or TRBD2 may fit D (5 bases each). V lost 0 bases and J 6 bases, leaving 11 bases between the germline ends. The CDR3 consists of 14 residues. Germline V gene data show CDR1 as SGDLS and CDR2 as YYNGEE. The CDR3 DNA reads TGTGCCAGCAGCGTAGAGCTAGAGGGGGATACGCAGTATTTT. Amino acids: CASSVELEGDTQYF.

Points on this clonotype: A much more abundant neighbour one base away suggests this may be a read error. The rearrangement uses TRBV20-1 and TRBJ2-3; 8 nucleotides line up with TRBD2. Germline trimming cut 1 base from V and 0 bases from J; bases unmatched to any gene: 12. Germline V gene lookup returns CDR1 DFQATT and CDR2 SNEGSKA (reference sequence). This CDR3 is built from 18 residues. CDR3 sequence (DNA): TGCAGTGCTAGAGGCCCGCTCGGAGTAGCGGGGAGCACAGATACGCAGTATTTT. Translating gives CSARGPLGVAGSTDTQYF.

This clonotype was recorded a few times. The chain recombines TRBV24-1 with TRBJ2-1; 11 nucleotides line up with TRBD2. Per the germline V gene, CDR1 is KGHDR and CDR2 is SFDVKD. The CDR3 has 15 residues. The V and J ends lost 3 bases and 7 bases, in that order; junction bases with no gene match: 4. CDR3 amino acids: CATSDDSGRGNEQFF. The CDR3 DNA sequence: TGTGCCACCAGTGATGATAGCGGGAGGGGTAATGAGCAGTTCTTC.

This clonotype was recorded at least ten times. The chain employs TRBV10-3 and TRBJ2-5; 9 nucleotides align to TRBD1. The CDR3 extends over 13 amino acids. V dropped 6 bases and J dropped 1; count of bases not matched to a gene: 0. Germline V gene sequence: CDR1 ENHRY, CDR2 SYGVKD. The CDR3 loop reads CAIRDRGQETQYF. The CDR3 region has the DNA TGTGCCATCAGGGACAGGGGCCAAGAGACCCAGTACTTC.

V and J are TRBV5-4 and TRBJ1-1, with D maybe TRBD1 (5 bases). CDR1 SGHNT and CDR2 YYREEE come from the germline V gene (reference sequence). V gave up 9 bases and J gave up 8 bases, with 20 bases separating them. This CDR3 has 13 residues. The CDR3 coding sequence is TGTGCCACTCCTCGGGCAGGGACCGGGGAAGCTTTCTTT. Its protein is CATPRAGTGEAFF. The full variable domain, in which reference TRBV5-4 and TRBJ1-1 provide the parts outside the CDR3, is ETGVTQSPTHLIKTRGQQVTLRCSSQSGHNTVSWYQQALGQGPQFIFQYYREEENGRGNFPPRFSGLQFPNYSSELNVNALELDDSALYLCATPRAGTGEAFFGQGTRLTVV.

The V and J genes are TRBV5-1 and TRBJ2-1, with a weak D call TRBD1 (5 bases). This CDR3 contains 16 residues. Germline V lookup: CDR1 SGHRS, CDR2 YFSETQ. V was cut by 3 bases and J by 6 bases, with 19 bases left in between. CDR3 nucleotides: TGCGCCAGCAGCTCGACAGCGATCCCCACCCCCAATGAGCAGTTCTTC. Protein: CASSSTAIPTPNEQFF.

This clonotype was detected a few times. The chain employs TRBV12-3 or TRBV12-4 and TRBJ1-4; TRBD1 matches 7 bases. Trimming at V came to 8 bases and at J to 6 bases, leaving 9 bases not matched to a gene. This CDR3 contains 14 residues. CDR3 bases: TGTGCCAGCGAGTCCGGGGACAGCGATGAAAAACTGTTTTTT. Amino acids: CASESGDSDEKLFF.